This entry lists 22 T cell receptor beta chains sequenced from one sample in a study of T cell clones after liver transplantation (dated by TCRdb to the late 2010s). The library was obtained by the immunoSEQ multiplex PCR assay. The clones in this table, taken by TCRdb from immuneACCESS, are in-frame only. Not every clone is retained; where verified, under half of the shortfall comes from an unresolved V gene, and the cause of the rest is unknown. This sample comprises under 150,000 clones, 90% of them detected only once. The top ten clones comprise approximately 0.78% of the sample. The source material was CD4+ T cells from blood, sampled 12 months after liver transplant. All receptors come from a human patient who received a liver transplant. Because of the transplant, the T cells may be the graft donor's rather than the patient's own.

The CDR3 sequence is CASSHRDGYTF. The CDR3, as DNA: TGTGCCAGCAGTCACAGGGACGGCTACACCTTC. The chain is built from TRBV6-1 and TRBJ1-2; tentative D call: TRBD1 (6 bases). The CDR3 spans 11 residues. Trimming left V 5 bases short and J 8 bases short, with 9 bases between. Germline assignment: CDR1 MNHNS and CDR2 SASEGT.

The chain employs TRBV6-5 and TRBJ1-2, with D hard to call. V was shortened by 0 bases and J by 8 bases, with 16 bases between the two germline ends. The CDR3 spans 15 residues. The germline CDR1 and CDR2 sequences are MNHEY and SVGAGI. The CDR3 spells CASSYSRPTEKGYTF. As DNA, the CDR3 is TGTGCCAGCAGTTACTCCCGCCCAACAGAGAAAGGCTACACCTTC.

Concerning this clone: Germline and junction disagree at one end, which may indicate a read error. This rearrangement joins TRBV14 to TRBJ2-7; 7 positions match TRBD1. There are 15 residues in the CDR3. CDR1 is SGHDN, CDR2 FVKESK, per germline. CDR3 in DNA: TGTGCCAGCACCCAAGGGGGCGGGCCGACCTACGAGCAGTACTTC. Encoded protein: CASTQGGGPTYEQYF.

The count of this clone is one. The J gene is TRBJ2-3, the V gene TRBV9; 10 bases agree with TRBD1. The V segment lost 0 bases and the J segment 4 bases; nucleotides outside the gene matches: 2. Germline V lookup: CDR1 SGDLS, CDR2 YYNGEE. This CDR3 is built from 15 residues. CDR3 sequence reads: CASSVGTGGSDTQYF. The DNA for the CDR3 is TGTGCCAGCAGCGTAGGGACAGGGGGTTCAGATACGCAGTATTTT.

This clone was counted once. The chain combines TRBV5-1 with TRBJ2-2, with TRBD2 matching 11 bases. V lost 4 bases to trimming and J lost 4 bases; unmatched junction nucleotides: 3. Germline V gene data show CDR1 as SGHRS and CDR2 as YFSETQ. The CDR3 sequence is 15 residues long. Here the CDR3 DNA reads TGCGCCAGCAGCGTAGCGGGAGGGGGCACCGGGGAGCTGTTTTTT. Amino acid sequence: CASSVAGGGTGELFF.

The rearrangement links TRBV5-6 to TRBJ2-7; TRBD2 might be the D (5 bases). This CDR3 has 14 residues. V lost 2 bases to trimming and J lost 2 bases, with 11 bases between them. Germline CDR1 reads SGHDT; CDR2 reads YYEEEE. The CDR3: CASSFGEGAYEQYF. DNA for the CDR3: TGTGCCAGCAGCTTTGGTGAGGGCGCCTACGAGCAGTACTTC.

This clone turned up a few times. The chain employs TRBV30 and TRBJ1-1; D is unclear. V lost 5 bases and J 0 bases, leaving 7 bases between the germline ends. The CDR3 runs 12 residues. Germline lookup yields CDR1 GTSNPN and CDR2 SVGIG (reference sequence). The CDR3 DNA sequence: TGTGCCTGGTCGAGCATGAACACTGAAGCTTTCTTT. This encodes CAWSSMNTEAFF.

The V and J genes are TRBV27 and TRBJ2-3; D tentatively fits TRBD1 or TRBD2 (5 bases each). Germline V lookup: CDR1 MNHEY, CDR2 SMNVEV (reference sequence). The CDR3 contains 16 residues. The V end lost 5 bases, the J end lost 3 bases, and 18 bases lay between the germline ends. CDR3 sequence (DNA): TGTGCCAGCAGTACCCGGGGCAGGGATCTTACAGATACGCAGTATTTT. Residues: CASSTRGRDLTDTQYF.

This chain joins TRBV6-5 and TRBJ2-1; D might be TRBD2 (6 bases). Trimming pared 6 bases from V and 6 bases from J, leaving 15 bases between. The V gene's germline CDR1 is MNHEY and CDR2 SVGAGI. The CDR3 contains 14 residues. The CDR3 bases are TGTGCCAGCAGGGAGGGACTGTGGGGCAATGAGCAGTTCTTC. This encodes CASREGLWGNEQFF.

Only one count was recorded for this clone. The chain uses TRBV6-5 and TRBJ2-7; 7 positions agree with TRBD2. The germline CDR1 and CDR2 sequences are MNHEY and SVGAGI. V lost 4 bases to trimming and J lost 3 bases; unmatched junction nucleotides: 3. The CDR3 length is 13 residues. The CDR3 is CASSSLANYEQYF. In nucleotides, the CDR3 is TGTGCCAGCAGTTCACTAGCGAACTACGAGCAGTACTTC.

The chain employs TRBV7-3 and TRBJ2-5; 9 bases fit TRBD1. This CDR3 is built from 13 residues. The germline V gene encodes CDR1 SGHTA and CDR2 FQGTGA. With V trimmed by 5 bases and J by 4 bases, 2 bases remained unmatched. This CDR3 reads CASSAGQGETQYF. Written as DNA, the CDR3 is TGTGCCAGCAGCGCGGGACAGGGAGAGACCCAGTACTTC.

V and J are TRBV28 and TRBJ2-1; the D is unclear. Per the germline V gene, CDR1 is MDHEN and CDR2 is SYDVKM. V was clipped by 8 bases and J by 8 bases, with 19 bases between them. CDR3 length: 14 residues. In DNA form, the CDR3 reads TGTGCCAGCCACGACACCTCTGGACGGGATGAGCAGTTCTTC. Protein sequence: CASHDTSGRDEQFF.

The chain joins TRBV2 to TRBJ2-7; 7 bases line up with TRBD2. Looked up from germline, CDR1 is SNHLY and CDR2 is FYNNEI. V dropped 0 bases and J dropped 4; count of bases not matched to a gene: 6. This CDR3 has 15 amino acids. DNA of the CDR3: TGTGCCAGCAGTGAAGCCGGGGGGAGGGCGTACGAGCAGTACTTC. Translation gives CASSEAGGRAYEQYF. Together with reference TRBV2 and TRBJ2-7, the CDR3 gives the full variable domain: EPEVTQTPSHQVTQMGQEVILRCVPISNHLYFYWYRQILGQKVEFLVSFYNNEISEKSEIFDDQFSVERPDGSNFTLKIRSTKLEDSAMYFCASSEAGGRAYEQYFGPGTRLTVT.

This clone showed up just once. The CDR3 reads CSVATADTQYF. CDR3 coding DNA: TGCAGCGTGGCGACAGCCGATACGCAGTATTTT. V gene TRBV29-1 combines with J gene TRBJ2-3, with D maybe TRBD1 (5 bases). The CDR3 consists of 11 residues. From germline, CDR1 is SQVTM and CDR2 ANQGSEA. The V and J ends lost 6 bases and 6 bases respectively, with 10 bases between them.

The CDR3 loop is CASTRTGDGGYTF. CDR3 DNA sequence: TGTGCCAGCACCAGGACGGGGGACGGTGGCTACACCTTC. The chain carries TRBV28 and TRBJ1-2; TRBD1 is a possible D gene (5 bases). The CDR3 has 13 residues. Germline V CDR1 and CDR2: MDHEN, SYDVKM. Between the trimmed V and J ends, which lost 7 bases and 7 bases, there was a span of 16 bases.

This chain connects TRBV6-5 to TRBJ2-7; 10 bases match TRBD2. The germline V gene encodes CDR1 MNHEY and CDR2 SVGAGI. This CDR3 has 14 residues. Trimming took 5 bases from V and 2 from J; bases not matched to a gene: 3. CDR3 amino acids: CASSRLAGAYEQYF. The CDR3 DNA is TGTGCCAGCAGTCGGCTAGCGGGAGCCTACGAGCAGTACTTC.

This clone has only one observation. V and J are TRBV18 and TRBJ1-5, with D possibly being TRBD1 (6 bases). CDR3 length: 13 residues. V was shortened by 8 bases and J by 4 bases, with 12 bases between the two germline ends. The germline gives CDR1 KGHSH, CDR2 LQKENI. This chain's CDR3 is CASRGGENQPQHF. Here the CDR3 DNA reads TGTGCCAGCCGAGGGGGGGAAAATCAGCCCCAGCATTTT.

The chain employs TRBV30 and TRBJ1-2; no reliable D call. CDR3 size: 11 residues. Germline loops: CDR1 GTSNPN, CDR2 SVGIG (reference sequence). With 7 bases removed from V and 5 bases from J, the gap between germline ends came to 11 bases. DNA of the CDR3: TGTGCCTCCATGGTACGGTATGGCTACACCTTC. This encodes CASMVRYGYTF.

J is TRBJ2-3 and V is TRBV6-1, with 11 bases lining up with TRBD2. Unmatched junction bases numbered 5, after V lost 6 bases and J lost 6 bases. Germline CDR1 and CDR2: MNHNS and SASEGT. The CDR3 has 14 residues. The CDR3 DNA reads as TGTGCCAGCAGCCTTAGCGGGAGGGAGGATACGCAGTATTTT. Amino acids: CASSLSGREDTQYF.

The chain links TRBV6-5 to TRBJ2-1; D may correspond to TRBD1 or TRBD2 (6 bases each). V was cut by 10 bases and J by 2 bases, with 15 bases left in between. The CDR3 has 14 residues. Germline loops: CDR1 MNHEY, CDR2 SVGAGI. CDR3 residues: CATCKGGPYNEQFF. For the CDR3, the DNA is TGTGCCACTTGTAAAGGGGGGCCCTACAATGAGCAGTTCTTC.

The CDR3: CASSLGGGAVNEQFF. The DNA of the CDR3 is TGTGCCAGCAGCTTAGGGGGCGGGGCAGTCAATGAGCAGTTCTTC. This sequence joins TRBV7-6 and TRBJ2-1; D perhaps matches TRBD2 (6 bases). The V and J ends lost 1 base and 6 bases respectively, with 13 bases between them. CDR3 length equals 15 residues. Germline-derived CDR1 and CDR2 are SGHVS and FNYEAQ.

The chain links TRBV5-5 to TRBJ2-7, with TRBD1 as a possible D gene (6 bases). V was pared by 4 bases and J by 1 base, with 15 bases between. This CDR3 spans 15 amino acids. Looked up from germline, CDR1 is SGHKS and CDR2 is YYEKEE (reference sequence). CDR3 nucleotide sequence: TGTGCCAGCAGCCCGTCCGGACAGTATTCCTACGAGCAGTACTTC. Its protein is CASSPSGQYSYEQYF.